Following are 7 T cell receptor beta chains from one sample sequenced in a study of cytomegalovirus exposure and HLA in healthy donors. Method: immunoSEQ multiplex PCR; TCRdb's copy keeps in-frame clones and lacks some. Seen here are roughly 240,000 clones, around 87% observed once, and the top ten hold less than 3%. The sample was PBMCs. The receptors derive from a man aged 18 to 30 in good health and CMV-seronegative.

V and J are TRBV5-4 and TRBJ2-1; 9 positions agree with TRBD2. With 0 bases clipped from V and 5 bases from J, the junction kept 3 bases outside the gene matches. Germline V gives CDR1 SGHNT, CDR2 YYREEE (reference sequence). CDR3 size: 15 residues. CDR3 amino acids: CASSLASGTDNEQFF. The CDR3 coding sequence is TGTGCCAGCAGCTTGGCTAGCGGGACCGACAATGAGCAGTTCTTC.

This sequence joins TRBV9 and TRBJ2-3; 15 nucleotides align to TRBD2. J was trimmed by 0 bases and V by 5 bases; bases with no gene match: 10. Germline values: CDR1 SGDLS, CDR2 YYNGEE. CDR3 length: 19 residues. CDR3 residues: CASSPSGLAGGRSTDTQYF. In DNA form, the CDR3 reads TGTGCCAGCAGTCCTTCGGGACTAGCGGGGGGACGAAGCACAGATACGCAGTATTTT.

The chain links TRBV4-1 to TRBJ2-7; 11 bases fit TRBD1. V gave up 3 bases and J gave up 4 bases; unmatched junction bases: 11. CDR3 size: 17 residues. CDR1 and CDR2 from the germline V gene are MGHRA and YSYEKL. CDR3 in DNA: TGCGCCAGCAGCCATCTATCCCGGGACAGGGGGTCATACGAGCAGTACTTC. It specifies CASSHLSRDRGSYEQYF.

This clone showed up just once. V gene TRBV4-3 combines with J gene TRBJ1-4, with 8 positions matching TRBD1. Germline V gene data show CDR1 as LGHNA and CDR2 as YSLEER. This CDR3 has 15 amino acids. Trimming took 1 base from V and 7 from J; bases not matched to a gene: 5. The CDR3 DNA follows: TGCGCCAGCAGCCAAGGGACAGGGCGGATTGAAAAACTGTTTTTT. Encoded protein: CASSQGTGRIEKLFF.

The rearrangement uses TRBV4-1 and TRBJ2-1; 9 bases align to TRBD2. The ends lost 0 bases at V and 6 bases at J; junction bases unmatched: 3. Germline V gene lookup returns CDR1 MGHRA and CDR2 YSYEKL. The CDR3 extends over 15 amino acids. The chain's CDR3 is CASSQDGGGANEQFF. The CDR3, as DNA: TGCGCCAGCAGCCAAGACGGCGGGGGGGCCAATGAGCAGTTCTTC.

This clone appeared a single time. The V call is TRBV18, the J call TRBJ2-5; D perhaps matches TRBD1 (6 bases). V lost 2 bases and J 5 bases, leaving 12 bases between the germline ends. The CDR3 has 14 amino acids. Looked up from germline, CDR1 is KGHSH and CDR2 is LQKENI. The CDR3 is CASSPWGPGETQYF. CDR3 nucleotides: TGTGCCAGCTCACCATGGGGGCCCGGGGAGACCCAGTACTTC.

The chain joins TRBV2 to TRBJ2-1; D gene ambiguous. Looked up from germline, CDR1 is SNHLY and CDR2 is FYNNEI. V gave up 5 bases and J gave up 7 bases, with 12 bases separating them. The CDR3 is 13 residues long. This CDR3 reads CASSSVRLNEQFF. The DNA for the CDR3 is TGTGCCAGCAGTTCAGTCAGACTGAATGAGCAGTTCTTC.